This TCR beta chain stems from a study of shared clonotypes between healthy human individuals. There were no recent acute infections or vaccinations among the donors, who were healthy HIV-negative adults. Germline CDR1 is LNHDA and CDR2 is SQIVND (reference sequence). V was shortened by 5 bases and J by 6 bases, with 14 bases between the two germline ends. This CDR3 region has 14 residues. The authors ran unsorted PBMC replicate PCRs on 300 ng DNA, approximately 30,000 T cell genomes. PBMC DNA, left unsorted, was sequenced on ten immunoSEQ deep assay plates. The method was immunoSEQ multiplex PCR; TCRdb's version includes in-frame clones alone and lacks a portion of them. The table lists about 470,000 clones, around 75% of them singletons.

V is TRBV19 and J is TRBJ1-5; D uncertain. Sequencing was done on a sample of PBMCs. The sequence was obtained from a woman between 40 and 55 years old in good health. Some clones in this sample may be carry-over from other donors' samples. The CDR3 reads CASSLIITGQPQHF. The CDR3 region has the DNA TGTGCCAGTAGTCTAATAATAACGGGTCAGCCCCAGCATTTT.